The 21 T cell receptor beta chains presented below share a single source sample, sequenced in a study of T cell clonality in common variable immunodeficiency. Study-level findings and limits: Reportedly, TCR beta sequences from common variable immunodeficiency showed fewer deletions and N-nucleotide insertions.

What these receptors recognize is not known. TCRdb's copy holds only in-frame clones and misses some; the assay was immunoSEQ multiplex PCR. This repertoire holds 3,000 to 4,000 clones, and none appear only once. Sequencing was performed on peripheral blood mononuclear cells. All receptors derive from a human donor with common variable immunodeficiency.

Points on this clone: The read ends 3 residues shy of where the CDR3 ends; the end is completed using the germline J gene. The chain recombines TRBV7-7 with TRBJ2-1; a weak D match, TRBD2 (7 bases). Germline loops: CDR1 SSHAT, CDR2 FNYEAQ (reference sequence). This CDR3 has 16 residues. Trimming left V 5 bases short and J 2 bases short, with 16 bases between. CDR3 region: CASSPNAGAAYNEQFF. CDR3 DNA, as far as it was read: TGTGCCAGCAGCCCTAATGCGGGGGCCGCCTACAATGAG.

In regard to this clone: The read finishes 3 residues shy of the CDR3 end, and the germline J gene is used to complete it. The chain combines TRBV18 with TRBJ1-1, with D uncertain. Germline CDR1 and CDR2: KGHSH and LQKENI. CDR3 size: 12 residues. Trimming took off 7 bases at V and 6 bases at J, with 12 bases between the two ends. CDR3 DNA (partial): TGTGCCAGCTTAAAGACGGGTTCTGAA. Translating it yields CASLKTGSE. In full, the CDR3 is CASLKTGSEAFF.

In its sample, this clone was seen many times. The read finishes 3 residues shy of the CDR3 end, and the germline J gene is used to complete it. The chain employs TRBV29-1 and TRBJ1-2; D uncertain. The CDR3 sequence is 12 residues long. Germline loops: CDR1 SQVTM, CDR2 ANQGSEA. Incomplete CDR3 DNA: TGCAGCGTTGAAGATTTCGGGTACGGC. It translates to CSVEDFGYG. The full CDR3 protein reads CSVEDFGYGYTF.

By frequency in the sample, this clone is hyperexpanded. The read ends 3 residues shy of where the CDR3 ends; the end is completed using the germline J gene. The chain carries TRBV9 and TRBJ2-1; D unresolved. Germline V gene sequence: CDR1 SGDLS, CDR2 YYNGEE. CDR3 size: 15 residues. V gave up 5 bases and J gave up 0 bases, with 12 bases separating them. The part of the CDR3 DNA that was read is TGTGCCAGCAGTATACAAATGAACTCCTACAATGAG. Protein: CASSIQMNSYNE. The full CDR3 is CASSIQMNSYNEQFF.

This clone has just a few counts. The CDR3 end lies 3 residues beyond the end of the read and is filled in from the germline J gene. The chain links TRBV11-3 to TRBJ1-1; D perhaps matches TRBD1 (5 bases). This CDR3 has 15 residues. The ends were cut back, 5 bases at V and 2 bases at J, with 15 bases in the middle. Per germline, CDR1 SGHNT and CDR2 YENEEA. The DNA read from the CDR3 is TGTGCCAGCAGCCCTTATGGGGCCTTAAACACTGAA. It yields the protein CASSPYGALNTE. The full CDR3 protein is CASSPYGALNTEAFF. Filled out from reference TRBV11-3 and TRBJ1-1, the complete variable domain reads EAGVVQSPRYKIIEKKQPVAFWCNPISGHNTLYWYLQNLGQGPELLIRYENEEAVDDSQLPKDRFSAERLKGVDSTLKIQPAELGDSAVYLCASSPYGALNTEAFFGQGTRLTVV.

This clone was counted at least ten times. The read falls 3 residues short of the CDR3 end, and the missing part is taken from the germline J gene. The J gene is TRBJ2-7, the V gene TRBV13; 10 bases are shared with TRBD1. V was clipped by 4 bases and J by 5 bases; unmatched bases: 8. This CDR3 contains 15 residues. Germline CDR1 is PRHDT and CDR2 is FYEKMQ (reference sequence). CDR3 bases read: TGTGCCAGCAGCTCCCGGGACAGGGGAAGGGACGAG. Residues: CASSSRDRGRDE. The full CDR3 sequence reads CASSSRDRGRDEQYF.

This clone was seen a few times. The DNA read from the CDR3 is TGTGCCAGCAGCTTCACCGGGACTAGCACTGCG. Translated: CASSFTGTSTA. The CDR3 as a whole reads CASSFTGTSTAQYF. This chain uses TRBV5-6 with TRBJ2-3, with TRBD2 identical over 9 bases. Read coverage stops 3 residues before the CDR3 terminus; the germline J gene supplies the remainder. The CDR3 contains 14 residues. CDR1 SGHDT and CDR2 YYEEEE come from the germline V gene.

The CDR3 loop reads CASSIFGGGTSNTQYF. The DNA read from the CDR3 is TGTGCCAGTAGTATTTTCGGCGGGGGGACGTCGAATACG. This chain joins TRBV19 and TRBJ2-3; 8 bases are a match to TRBD2. The CDR3 end falls 3 residues outside the read, so it is completed with the germline J gene. Trimming took 3 bases from V and 7 from J; bases not matched to a gene: 12. Germline-derived CDR1 and CDR2 are LNHDA and SQIVND (reference sequence). CDR3 length: 16 residues.

Details on this clone: Sequencing ends 3 residues short of the CDR3 end; the germline J gene provides the rest. V gene TRBV19 combines with J gene TRBJ1-1; the match to TRBD1 covers 7 bases. This CDR3 is built from 13 residues. V trimming: 8 bases; J trimming: 0 bases; junction bases outside the gene matches: 3. Germline CDR1 LNHDA, CDR2 SQIVND (reference sequence). The CDR3 spells CASEDRVNTEAFF. The part of the CDR3 DNA that was read is TGTGCCAGTGAAGACAGGGTGAACACTGAA.

This clone was counted a few times. The CDR3 is cut off 3 residues early in the read; its end comes from the germline J gene. V gene TRBV7-9 combines with J gene TRBJ2-5, with D tentatively TRBD1 or TRBD2 (6 bases each). Germline-derived CDR1 and CDR2 are SEHNR and FQNEAQ (reference sequence). The CDR3 has 14 amino acids. Trimming took 4 bases from V and 4 from J, leaving 13 bases between them. Here the CDR3 reads CASSSWRDIETQYF. The sequenced CDR3 bases are TGTGCCAGCAGCTCTTGGAGGGACATAGAGACC.

There are a few counts of this clone. The read halts 3 residues ahead of the CDR3 end, with the missing end drawn from the germline J gene. This chain uses TRBV7-2 with TRBJ2-7; D is perhaps TRBD2 (5 bases). V gave up 5 bases and J gave up 2 bases, with 16 bases separating them. CDR1 and CDR2 from the germline V gene are SGHTA and FQGNSA. The CDR3 length is 15 residues. The CDR3: CASSRGGGGTYEQYF. Incomplete CDR3 DNA: TGTGCCAGCAGCAGAGGCGGCGGAGGCACCTACGAG.

This clone was counted only a few times. The DNA ends 3 residues before the CDR3 does, and the rest of the CDR3 is filled in from the germline J gene. The chain joins TRBV19 to TRBJ2-1, with 7 bases aligning to TRBD2. With V trimmed by 3 bases and J by 7 bases, 9 bases remained unmatched. Looked up from germline, CDR1 is LNHDA and CDR2 is SQIVND (reference sequence). The CDR3 extends over 15 amino acids. CDR3 amino acids: CASSIFGGTLNEQFF. The sequenced CDR3 bases are TGTGCCAGTAGTATTTTCGGGGGGACTTTGAATGAG.

For this clone: The read terminates 3 residues ahead of where the CDR3 ends, so the germline J gene completes it. The chain recombines TRBV7-2 with TRBJ2-7, with 8 bases matching TRBD2. The trim removed 5 bases at V and 1 base at J, leaving 7 bases unmatched. The CDR3 consists of 15 residues. Germline V CDR1 and CDR2: SGHTA, FQGNSA. The CDR3 here is CASSGASGGSYEQYF. The sequenced part of the CDR3 DNA is TGTGCCAGCAGCGGAGCCAGCGGGGGTTCCTACGAG.

The CDR3 protein is CASSLATGGEVSTEAFF. The sequenced part of the CDR3 DNA is TGTGCCAGCAGCTTGGCAACAGGGGGCGAGGTCAGCACTGAA. This rearrangement joins TRBV7-6 to TRBJ1-1; 9 nucleotides match TRBD1. The sequenced fragment ends 3 residues before the CDR3 boundary, so the rest is inferred from the germline J gene. V shed 3 bases and J 4 bases; nucleotides not matched to a gene: 12. Germline CDR1 SGHVS, CDR2 FNYEAQ. The CDR3 has 17 residues.

On this clone itself: The CDR3 end is not reached by the read, which stops 3 residues before it; the germline J gene fills it in. V is TRBV7-3 and J is TRBJ2-5; a possible D gene is TRBD1 (5 bases). Per the germline V gene, CDR1 is SGHTA and CDR2 is FQGTGA. V was clipped by 5 bases and J by 2 bases, with 9 bases between them. The CDR3 is 13 residues long. The CDR3 loop reads CASSLGVQETQYF. The sequenced CDR3 bases are TGTGCCAGCAGCCTAGGGGTGCAAGAGACC. Complete variable domain (other parts from reference TRBV7-3 and TRBJ2-5): GAGVSQTPSNKVTEKGKYVELRCDPISGHTALYWYRQSLGQGPEFLIYFQGTGAADDSGLPNDRFFAVRPEGSVSTLKIQRTERGDSAVYLCASSLGVQETQYFGPGTRLLVL.

In the case of this clone: The missing CDR3 end, 3 residues past where the read stops, is filled in from the germline J gene. V and J are TRBV19 and TRBJ2-4, with D hard to call. Germline CDR1 reads LNHDA; CDR2 reads SQIVND (reference sequence). Trimming cost V 4 bases and J 7 bases, with 14 bases left between them. The CDR3 has 14 residues. The CDR3 here is CASSTLGLANIQYF. Partial CDR3 DNA: TGTGCCAGTAGTACCCTGGGCCTGGCGAACATT.

There are a few counts of this clone. The read comes to an end 3 residues before the CDR3 does, leaving the germline J gene to fill in the end. This rearrangement joins TRBV18 to TRBJ2-3, with 7 bases aligning to TRBD1. Germline CDR1 and CDR2: KGHSH and LQKENI. The CDR3 length is 15 residues. Trimming took 0 bases from V and 7 from J; bases not matched to a gene: 7. The CDR3 sequence is CASSPPRTGSHTQYF. The DNA read from the CDR3 is TGTGCCAGCTCACCACCCCGGACAGGTTCCCATACG.

This clone was seen more than once but under ten times. The read stops 3 residues short of the end of the CDR3; the missing end is completed from the germline J gene. The chain combines TRBV6-2 or TRBV6-3 with TRBJ2-1, with TRBD1 identical over 10 bases. Germline lookup yields CDR1 MNHEY and CDR2 SVGEGT. The CDR3 consists of 14 residues. V was clipped by 6 bases and J by 7 bases; unmatched bases: 6. The CDR3 loop is CASSPDRGQNEQFF. Partial CDR3 DNA: TGTGCCAGCAGCCCAGACAGGGGGCAGAATGAG.

In the case of this clone: The sequenced fragment ends 3 residues before the CDR3 boundary, so the rest is inferred from the germline J gene. The genes are TRBV18 and TRBJ2-3; D is undetermined. This CDR3 is 14 amino acids long. With 8 bases removed from V and 2 bases from J, the gap between germline ends came to 14 bases. Germline CDR1 KGHSH, CDR2 LQKENI. The part of the CDR3 DNA that was read is TGTGCCAGCACCAGCGTCCCCCTCACAGATACG. Its translation is CASTSVPLTDT. The CDR3 in full is CASTSVPLTDTQYF.

This clone was observed at least ten times. The CDR3 sequence: CSVSGGEVPDTQYF. The CDR3 bases that were read are TGCAGCGTTAGCGGGGGGGAAGTTCCAGATACG. V is TRBV29-1 and J is TRBJ2-3, with 10 bases matching TRBD2. Coverage ceases 3 residues before the CDR3 finishes, and the germline J gene fills in the end. The germline V gene has CDR1 SQVTM and CDR2 ANQGSEA. The CDR3 spans 14 residues. The trim removed 5 bases at V and 4 bases at J, leaving 6 bases unmatched.

This clone was counted between two and nine times. Read data end 3 residues before the CDR3 end; the end is taken from the germline J gene. This chain joins TRBV19 and TRBJ1-2; the D is unclear. The CDR3 contains 12 residues. The V end was cut by 11 bases, the J end by 7 bases, with 17 bases between. Per the germline V gene, CDR1 is LNHDA and CDR2 is SQIVND (reference sequence). The sequenced part of the CDR3 DNA is TGTGCCGTTTCGCACAGCCTCGGTGGC. This translates into CAVSHSLGG. The entire CDR3 reads CAVSHSLGGYTF.